The 4 T cell receptor beta chains below all came from one sample that was sequenced in a study of blood T cell repertoires in COVID-19. The repertoire was sequenced with immunoSEQ multiplex PCR; TCRdb's copy has only in-frame clones and lacks some. The sample yields 350,000 to 400,000 clones, 70% to 90% seen once. The sample was PBMCs or T cells enriched from blood (not recorded which). Source of these receptors: a man aged 35 to 55 in a cohort exposed to, infected with or recovered from COVID-19 (not recorded which).

The rearrangement joins TRBV5-5 to TRBJ2-7; 10 bases fit TRBD2. The CDR3 spans 16 residues. V gave up 4 bases and J gave up 1 base; unmatched junction bases: 8. From germline, CDR1 is SGHKS and CDR2 YYEKEE (reference sequence). CDR3 bases: TGTGCCAGCAGCACCCAGGGGACTAGCGCTTCCTACGAGCAGTACTTC. It yields the protein CASSTQGTSASYEQYF.

The chain couples TRBV29-1 to TRBJ1-5; D unclear. V was cut by 5 bases and J by 5 bases, with 13 bases left in between. The CDR3 consists of 13 residues. CDR1 is SQVTM and CDR2 is ANQGSEA in the germline V gene. This chain's CDR3 is CSVSIGMDQPQHF. CDR3 DNA sequence: TGCAGCGTTAGTATCGGGATGGATCAGCCCCAGCATTTT.

This clone appeared a few times. This chain uses TRBV27 with TRBJ1-1, with a possible D match to TRBD1 (5 bases). The germline V and J ends were trimmed by 5 bases and 0 bases, with 25 bases remaining between them. CDR3 length equals 19 residues. Germline lookup yields CDR1 MNHEY and CDR2 SMNVEV (reference sequence). Here the CDR3 DNA reads TGTGCCAGCAGTACCGACAGCCTCCGCAACCGAAAGATGAACACTGAAGCTTTCTTT. Protein: CASSTDSLRNRKMNTEAFF.

The chain uses TRBV19 and TRBJ2-7, with 7 bases matching TRBD1. Unmatched junction bases numbered 13, after V lost 2 bases and J lost 6 bases. This CDR3 comprises 16 residues. The germline V gene encodes CDR1 LNHDA and CDR2 SQIVND (reference sequence). The CDR3 protein is CASSITPDRAVAEQYF. CDR3 bases: TGTGCCAGTAGTATAACCCCCGACAGGGCGGTCGCCGAGCAGTACTTC.